These 18 T cell receptor beta chains were sequenced from one sample in a study of beta chain features in type 1 diabetes. Antigen specificity for these receptors is unknown. Study results and caveats: Moderate yet significant TCRB CDR3 shortening was seen in Type 1 diabetes patients in all four CD4+ subsets.

Reverse transcribing all isolated RNA meant expressed TCRB transcripts were sequenced. The data were produced by immunoSEQ multiplex PCR, yet TCRdb's version contains in-frame clones alone and is incomplete. The repertoire holds over 600,000 clones, with over 10% as singletons. Input material: naive CD4+ T cells from blood. These receptor sequences come from a man between 25 and 39 years old with type 1 diabetes.

The chain is built from TRBV5-6 and TRBJ2-3, with 10 bases matching TRBD1. This CDR3 has 14 amino acids. Germline V gene sequence: CDR1 SGHDT, CDR2 YYEEEE. J was trimmed by 4 bases and V by 4 bases; bases with no gene match: 3. CDR3 DNA sequence: TGTGCCAGCAGCCGGGACAGGGGCCCAGATACGCAGTATTTT. It translates to CASSRDRGPDTQYF.

The chain carries TRBV30 and TRBJ2-1, with D unclear. Trimming removed 5 bases from V and 15 bases from J, with 14 bases in between. There are 10 residues in the CDR3. The germline CDR1 and CDR2 sequences are GTSNPN and SVGIG (reference sequence). The chain's CDR3 is CAWGRTALFF. Here the CDR3 DNA reads TGTGCCTGGGGTAGGACGGCTCTGTTCTTC. Filled out from reference TRBV30 and TRBJ2-1, the complete variable domain reads SQTIHQWPATLVQPVGSPLSLECTVEGTSNPNLYWYRQAAGRGLQLLFYSVGIGQISSEVPQNLSASRPQDRQFILSSKKLLLSDSGFYLCAWGRTALFFGPGTRLTVL.

This clone was counted only a few times. The rearrangement uses TRBV4-2 and TRBJ2-7; the match to TRBD1 covers 7 bases. Germline lookup yields CDR1 LGHNA and CDR2 YNFKEQ. The CDR3 has 15 residues. J lost 2 bases, V lost 4 bases, and 8 bases had no gene match. The CDR3: CASSPGPQGAYEQYF. CDR3 in DNA: TGTGCCAGCAGCCCAGGGCCCCAGGGGGCCTACGAGCAGTACTTC.

The CDR3 region has the DNA TGTGCCAGCAGCTCACAGGGGGCGCGTCTGGAAACCGGGGAGCTGTTTTTT. This translates into CASSSQGARLETGELFF. V is TRBV7-8 and J is TRBJ2-2; 9 positions agree with TRBD1. Unmatched junction bases numbered 11, after V lost 4 bases and J lost 5 bases. Looked up from germline, CDR1 is SGHVS and CDR2 is FQNEAQ. The CDR3 has 17 amino acids.

The chain couples TRBV4-3 to TRBJ2-1; 7 positions agree with TRBD2. Germline lookup yields CDR1 LGHNA and CDR2 YSLEER. The CDR3 totals 16 residues. The V gene end was trimmed by 0 bases and the J gene end by 4 bases; junction bases not matched to a gene: 6. The chain's CDR3 is CASSQEGRDSYNEQFF. The CDR3 DNA is TGCGCCAGCAGCCAAGAAGGGAGGGACTCATACAATGAGCAGTTCTTC.

V usage is TRBV13 and J usage is TRBJ2-1; 10 bases agree with TRBD2. V shed 4 bases, J shed 7 bases, and the junction held 4 bases outside the gene matches. Germline V gene sequence: CDR1 PRHDT, CDR2 FYEKMQ (reference sequence). CDR3 length equals 14 residues. Written as DNA, the CDR3 is TGTGCCAGCAGCTCAGCGGGGGGGCCTAATGAGCAGTTCTTC. Its protein product is CASSSAGGPNEQFF.

The V and J genes are TRBV27 and TRBJ2-1, with D uncertain. Germline CDR1 MNHEY, CDR2 SMNVEV (reference sequence). The CDR3 spans 11 residues. V lost 1 base and J lost 9, with 4 bases in between. The CDR3 loop is CASSLWGEQFF. CDR3 in DNA: TGTGCCAGCAGTTTATGGGGTGAGCAGTTCTTC.

This clone has only a few counts. This chain uses TRBV13 with TRBJ1-1, with 7 bases identical to TRBD1. This CDR3 comprises 13 residues. CDR1 is PRHDT, CDR2 FYEKMQ, per germline (reference sequence). V lost 3 bases to trimming and J lost 11 bases; unmatched junction nucleotides: 9. CDR3 sequence reads: CASSLRQLDRAFF. The CDR3 coding sequence is TGTGCCAGCAGCTTGCGGCAATTGGACAGGGCTTTCTTT.

This clone has more than one count but fewer than ten. The V gene is TRBV9, the J gene TRBJ2-1; D uncertain. Trimming pared 3 bases from V and 9 bases from J, leaving 13 bases between. CDR3 size: 13 residues. Germline loops: CDR1 SGDLS, CDR2 YYNGEE. The CDR3 loop is CASSGVEIGEQFF. The CDR3 DNA follows: TGTGCCAGCAGCGGAGTAGAGATCGGTGAGCAGTTCTTC. Supplemented by reference TRBV9 and TRBJ2-1, the full variable domain reads DSGVTQTPKHLITATGQRVTLRCSPRSGDLSVYWYQQSLDQGLQFLIQYYNGEERAKGNILERFSAQQFPDLHSELNLSSLELGDSALYFCASSGVEIGEQFFGPGTRLTVL.

This clone was observed a few times. This rearrangement joins TRBV6-1 to TRBJ1-2; the D gene is possibly TRBD1 (6 bases). There are 15 residues in the CDR3. V gave up 5 bases and J gave up 5 bases, with 18 bases separating them. In germline, CDR1 is MNHNS, CDR2 SASEGT. The DNA of the CDR3 is TGTGCCAGCAGTATCGCGGACAGCCTACCGTATGGCTACACCTTC. Its protein is CASSIADSLPYGYTF.

To note about this clone: The same CDR3 also results from other DNA sequences found in this sample. The V gene is TRBV9, the J gene TRBJ1-2; no clear D gene. V was cut by 0 bases and J by 8 bases, with 2 bases left in between. Germline-derived CDR1 and CDR2 are SGDLS and YYNGEE. The CDR3 is 10 amino acids. CDR3 bases: TGTGCCAGCAGCGTAGAAGGCTACACCTTC. Encoded protein: CASSVEGYTF. The full variable domain, completed using reference TRBV9 and TRBJ1-2, is DSGVTQTPKHLITATGQRVTLRCSPRSGDLSVYWYQQSLDQGLQFLIQYYNGEERAKGNILERFSAQQFPDLHSELNLSSLELGDSALYFCASSVEGYTFGSGTRLTVV.

The rearrangement uses TRBV7-2 and TRBJ1-3, with D uncertain. CDR3 size: 18 residues. Germline CDR1 and CDR2: SGHTA and FQGNSA. V was clipped by 2 bases and J by 0 bases, with 17 bases between them. CDR3 residues: CASSLIGLGSHSGNTIYF. The CDR3, as DNA: TGTGCCAGCAGCTTAATCGGTCTGGGATCACACTCTGGAAACACCATATATTTT.

This clone was seen only a few times. The chain couples TRBV7-2 to TRBJ2-7; a weak D match, TRBD1 (5 bases). CDR3 size: 15 residues. The V gene's germline CDR1 is SGHTA and CDR2 FQGNSA. The ends were cut back, 2 bases at V and 2 bases at J, with 13 bases in the middle. The CDR3 here is CASSLRGRGPYEQYF. CDR3 bases: TGTGCCAGCAGCTTAAGGGGTAGGGGCCCCTACGAGCAGTACTTC.

The chain combines TRBV29-1 with TRBJ2-7, with D perhaps TRBD1 or TRBD2 (5 bases each). Germline-derived CDR1 and CDR2 are SQVTM and ANQGSEA. V shed 7 bases and J shed 2 bases, with 18 bases lying between them. The CDR3 extends over 14 amino acids. The CDR3 reads CSATSGTRTYEQYF. For the CDR3, the DNA is TGCAGCGCTACCTCCGGGACGCGGACCTACGAGCAGTACTTC.

This clone was seen a handful of times. This chain connects TRBV7-8 to TRBJ1-4; perhaps TRBD1 as D (5 bases). From germline, CDR1 is SGHVS and CDR2 FQNEAQ. The CDR3 contains 16 residues. V dropped 5 bases and J dropped 0 bases, with 13 bases sitting between them. The CDR3 nucleotides read TGTGCCAGCAGCGAGCGGGACCGAGCAACTAATGAAAAACTGTTTTTT. This translates into CASSERDRATNEKLFF.

This clone was observed a handful of times. The chain couples TRBV7-2 to TRBJ2-1; the match to TRBD2 covers 8 bases. Germline-derived CDR1 and CDR2 are SGHTA and FQGNSA. V was clipped by 3 bases and J by 5 bases; unmatched bases: 6. There are 15 residues in the CDR3. CDR3 in DNA: TGTGCCAGCAGCTTGAGGAGTAGCGGGGACAATGAGCAGTTCTTC. It translates to CASSLRSSGDNEQFF. The complete variable domain, with remaining parts taken from reference TRBV7-2 and TRBJ2-1, reads GAGVSQSPSNKVTEKGKDVELRCDPISGHTALYWYRQSLGQGLEFLIYFQGNSAPDKSGLPSDRFSAERTGGSVSTLTIQRTQQEDSAVYLCASSLRSSGDNEQFFGPGTRLTVL.

This clone was counted between two and nine times. The gene calls are TRBV4-2 and TRBJ2-3; a possible D gene is TRBD1 (6 bases). Trimming cost V 0 bases and J 1 base, with 11 bases left between them. The V gene's germline CDR1 is LGHNA and CDR2 YNFKEQ. This CDR3 spans 16 amino acids. This CDR3 reads CASSQDQGRGTDTQYF. The CDR3 coding sequence is TGTGCCAGCAGCCAAGATCAGGGGAGAGGCACAGATACGCAGTATTTT.

J is TRBJ2-3 and V is TRBV7-9, with no clear D. The germline CDR1 and CDR2 sequences are SEHNR and FQNEAQ (reference sequence). The ends were cut back, 2 bases at V and 3 bases at J, with 9 bases in the middle. The CDR3 sequence is 14 residues long. The CDR3 loop is CASSLPLVTDTQYF. CDR3 nucleotides: TGTGCCAGCAGCTTACCCCTAGTTACAGATACGCAGTATTTT.